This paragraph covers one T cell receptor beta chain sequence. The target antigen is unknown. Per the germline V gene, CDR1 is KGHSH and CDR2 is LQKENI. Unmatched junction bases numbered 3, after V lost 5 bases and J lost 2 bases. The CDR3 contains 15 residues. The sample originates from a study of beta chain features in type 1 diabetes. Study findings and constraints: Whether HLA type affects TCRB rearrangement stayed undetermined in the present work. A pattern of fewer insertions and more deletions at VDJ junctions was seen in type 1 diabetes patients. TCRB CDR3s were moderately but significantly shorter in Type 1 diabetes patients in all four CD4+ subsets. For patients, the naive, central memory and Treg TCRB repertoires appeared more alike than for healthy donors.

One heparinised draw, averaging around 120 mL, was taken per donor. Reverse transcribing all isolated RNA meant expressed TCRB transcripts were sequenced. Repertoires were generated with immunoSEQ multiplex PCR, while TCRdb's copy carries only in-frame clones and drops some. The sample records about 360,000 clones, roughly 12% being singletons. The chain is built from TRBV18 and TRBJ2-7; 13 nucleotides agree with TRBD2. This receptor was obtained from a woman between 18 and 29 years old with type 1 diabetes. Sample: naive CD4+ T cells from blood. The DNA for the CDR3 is TGTGCCAGCTCATACGGACTAGCGGGAGCCTACGAGCAGTACTTC. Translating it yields CASSYGLAGAYEQYF.